This passage covers 11 T cell receptor beta chains from one sample sequenced in a study of metastatic and nonmetastatic thyroid tumors. TCRdb re-called the PCR reads through MiXCR. The repertoire consists of approximately 8,400 clones, with roughly 40% occurring once and the leading ten covering 25% to 35%. Each patient came to thyroid surgery without any prior treatment (of any kind). Sequencing was done on a sample of tumor tissue. The receptor set was obtained from a male donor with papillary thyroid cancer or a benign thyroid nodule (not recorded which). Some clones in this sample may be carry-over from other donors' samples.

The V and J genes are TRBV11-2 and TRBJ1-1; D might be TRBD1 (5 bases). The V gene's germline CDR1 is SGHAT and CDR2 FQNNGV. The germline V and J ends were trimmed by 3 bases and 6 bases, with 11 bases remaining between them. The CDR3 is 13 amino acids. CDR3 nucleotides: TGTGCCAGCAGCTTCGGGCCCAGGGCTGAAGCTTTCTTT. Translating it yields CASSFGPRAEAFF.

The rearrangement links TRBV12-3 or TRBV12-4 to TRBJ1-5; 7 nucleotides line up with TRBD1. V shed 7 bases and J 3 bases; nucleotides not matched to a gene: 6. This CDR3 is built from 14 residues. The CDR3 sequence: CASTGGRINQPQHF. The CDR3 nucleotides read TGTGCCAGCACAGGGGGACGGATCAATCAGCCCCAGCATTTT.

This clone was found many times. The CDR3 sequence is CASSLGTSGHNEQFF. CDR3 in DNA: TGTGCCAGCAGCCTCGGGACTAGCGGTCACAATGAGCAGTTCTTC. V gene TRBV9 combines with J gene TRBJ2-1; 11 nucleotides match TRBD2. J gave up 5 bases and V 4 bases, and 5 bases lay outside the gene matches. The CDR3 contains 15 residues. Per the germline V gene, CDR1 is SGDLS and CDR2 is YYNGEE.

By proportion, this clone is large. The chain is built from TRBV5-1 and TRBJ2-1, with TRBD1 as a possible D gene (6 bases). From germline, CDR1 is SGHRS and CDR2 YFSETQ. This CDR3 is 14 amino acids long. V was clipped by 0 bases and J by 6 bases, with 10 bases between them. CDR3 nucleotides: TGCGCCAGCAGCTTGGAAGGACAGCTCAATGAGCAGTTCTTC. Residues: CASSLEGQLNEQFF.

This clone was seen a few times. The sample contains more than one DNA sequence encoding this CDR3. The genes are TRBV11-1 and TRBJ2-2; possible D gene TRBD2, 6 bases. The CDR3 consists of 16 residues. CDR1 is SGHAT and CDR2 is FQDESV in the germline V gene (reference sequence). Deletions cut 1 base from V and 4 bases from J, with 13 bases between. The DNA of the CDR3 is TGTGCCAGCAGCTTAGTTTTACTAGCTTCCACCGGGGAGCTGTTTTTT. Its translation is CASSLVLLASTGELFF.

This clone was observed a few times. The rearrangement joins TRBV28 to TRBJ2-7; 7 positions agree with TRBD1. CDR1 and CDR2 (germline): MDHEN, SYDVKM. The CDR3 has 16 residues. Trimming cost V 6 bases and J 7 bases; bases outside gene matches: 18. In DNA form, the CDR3 reads TGTGCCAGCAGAACCCCCACAGGGGACGAACGGTATGAGCAGTACTTC. Amino acid sequence: CASRTPTGDERYEQYF.

As regards this clone: The junction does not match germline at one end; this may be a read error. The sample has other DNA sequences that encode this CDR3 too. CDR3 DNA sequence: TGCGCCAGCAGCCAAGATAGCGCGGGAGGCCTGGGTACGCAGTATTTC. Residues: CASSQDSAGGLGTQYF. This chain links TRBV4-1 with TRBJ2-3; 8 nucleotides line up with TRBD2. The germline V gene encodes CDR1 MGHRA and CDR2 YSYEKL. The CDR3 is 16 residues long.

The chain links TRBV2 to TRBJ2-7; 7 bases are a match to TRBD1. CDR1 is SNHLY, CDR2 FYNNEI, per germline. This CDR3 is 12 amino acids long. V gave up 6 bases and J gave up 6 bases; unmatched junction bases: 5. CDR3 coding DNA: TGTGCCAGCAGAAACAGGGGTTCCGAGCAGTACTTC. Its translation is CASRNRGSEQYF.

This chain links TRBV3-1 with TRBJ1-2, with D hard to call. CDR3 length: 14 residues. Germline-derived CDR1 and CDR2 are LGHDT and YNNKEL (reference sequence). Trimming left V 0 bases short and J 4 bases short, with 9 bases between. Written as DNA, the CDR3 is TGTGCCAGCAGCCAAGACTCAGCGGGCTATGGCTACACCTTC. Residues: CASSQDSAGYGYTF.

Of note for this clone: Mismatch with germline at one junction end may stem from a read error. This chain links TRBV5-8 with TRBJ1-5; 8 bases are a match to TRBD1. The CDR3 is 16 residues long. The germline gives CDR1 SGHTS, CDR2 YDEGEE. The CDR3 nucleotides are TGTGCCAGTAGCTTGGGGACAGGCGGCGTCAATCAGCCCCAGCATTTT. Its protein is CASSLGTGGVNQPQHF.

The chain has TRBV11-2 and TRBJ2-7; TRBD1 agrees at 7 bases. There are 15 residues in the CDR3. The V gene's germline CDR1 is SGHAT and CDR2 FQNNGV. After removal of 5 bases from V and 2 bases from J, the junction contained 9 bases not matched to a gene. This CDR3 is CASSPAGTAAYEQYF. The CDR3 DNA follows: TGTGCCAGCAGCCCCGCCGGGACAGCAGCCTACGAGCAGTACTTC.